This entry lists 8 T cell receptor beta chains sequenced from one sample in a study of cytomegalovirus exposure and HLA in healthy donors. A multiplex PCR was run with 60 Vbeta primers and 13 Jbeta primers. Sequencing was performed with immunoSEQ multiplex PCR; in TCRdb, only in-frame clones are kept and a portion is missing. The repertoire holds more than 150,000 clones, with 70% to 90% as singletons. The sample comprised PBMCs. Every receptor here comes from a woman in her late teens or twenties in good health and CMV-seropositive.

This clone was seen just once. The rearrangement uses TRBV6-6 and TRBJ2-3; D remains ambiguous. The V end was cut by 6 bases, the J end by 6 bases, with 16 bases between. This CDR3 has 14 residues. The germline V gene has CDR1 MNHNY and CDR2 SVGAGI (reference sequence). DNA of the CDR3: TGTGCCAGCAGCTCCAGGAACGCGCCCGATACGCAGTATTTT. It codes for CASSSRNAPDTQYF.

This sequence joins TRBV13 and TRBJ1-1; possibly TRBD1 for D (5 bases). Trimming took 3 bases from V and 8 from J, leaving 10 bases between them. Germline CDR1 is PRHDT and CDR2 is FYEKMQ (reference sequence). The CDR3 is made up of 12 amino acids. CDR3 residues: CASSFQDKEAFF. DNA of the CDR3: TGTGCCAGCAGCTTCCAGGACAAAGAAGCTTTCTTT.

The rearrangement uses TRBV7-2 and TRBJ1-1, with TRBD1 matching over 10 bases. With V trimmed by 4 bases and J by 10 bases, 9 bases remained unmatched. This CDR3 spans 14 amino acids. The germline V gene has CDR1 SGHTA and CDR2 FQGNSA. The CDR3 sequence: CASSSPGQGKVAFF. The CDR3 DNA follows: TGTGCCAGCAGCTCTCCGGGACAGGGGAAAGTAGCTTTCTTT.

The rearrangement joins TRBV5-4 to TRBJ1-1; 10 bases align to TRBD1. The CDR3 contains 16 residues. The trim removed 4 bases at V and 3 bases at J, leaving 9 bases unmatched. Germline CDR1 SGHNT, CDR2 YYREEE (reference sequence). This CDR3 reads CASSPRQGAGDTEAFF. CDR3 in DNA: TGTGCCAGCAGCCCACGACAGGGGGCGGGCGACACTGAAGCTTTCTTT.

The chain employs TRBV5-1 and TRBJ2-4; 15 nucleotides agree with TRBD2. The CDR3 length is 15 residues. The germline V gene has CDR1 SGHRS and CDR2 YFSETQ. After removal of 0 bases from V and 9 bases from J, the junction contained 1 base not matched to a gene. The CDR3: CASSLAGLAGGIQYF. The CDR3 bases are TGCGCCAGCAGCTTGGCGGGACTAGCGGGGGGCATTCAGTACTTC.

This sequence joins TRBV5-1 and TRBJ2-5; D may be TRBD1 (6 bases). The CDR3 contains 15 residues. Per germline, CDR1 SGHRS and CDR2 YFSETQ. With 4 bases removed from V and 1 base from J, the gap between germline ends came to 14 bases. CDR3 DNA sequence: TGCGCCAGCAGCACAGGGACAAACCTCCAAGAGACCCAGTACTTC. Translating it yields CASSTGTNLQETQYF.

The chain couples TRBV6-1 to TRBJ2-7, with 7 bases fitting TRBD1. The CDR3 runs 16 residues. V shed 4 bases, J shed 2 bases, and the junction held 11 bases outside the gene matches. The germline gives CDR1 MNHNS, CDR2 SASEGT. The CDR3 loop is CASSGTGSQSTYEQYV. The CDR3 region has the DNA TGTGCCAGCAGTGGGACAGGTAGTCAATCCACCTACGAGCAGTACGTC.

This chain connects TRBV15 to TRBJ2-5, with no clear D. This CDR3 is 15 amino acids long. Germline CDR1 and CDR2: LNHNV and YYDKDF (reference sequence). V was cut by 0 bases and J by 6 bases, with 14 bases left in between. CDR3 DNA sequence: TGTGCCACCAGCAGAGATTTGCGCAACGTGAAGACCCAGTACTTC. Protein product: CATSRDLRNVKTQYF. Full variable domain (missing parts from reference TRBV15 and TRBJ2-5): DAMVIQNPRYQVTQFGKPVTLSCSQTLNHNVMYWYQQKSSQAPKLLFHYYDKDFNNEADTPDNFQSRRPNTSFCFLDIRSPGLGDTAMYLCATSRDLRNVKTQYFGPGTRLLVL.